Following are 4 T cell receptor beta chains from one sample sequenced in a study of T cell responses to AZD1222 COVID-19 vaccine. TCRdb's table, derived via immunoSEQ multiplex PCR, lists solely in-frame clones and lacks some. Altogether about 120,000 clones are present, 87% being singletons, with the ten largest covering roughly 2.7%. The material was peripheral blood, obtained 28 days after the second AZD1222 dose. Every receptor here comes from an adult who received the AZD1222 COVID-19 vaccine.

The chain uses TRBV18 and TRBJ1-3; D may be TRBD1 (5 bases). The CDR3 runs to 15 residues. CDR1 and CDR2 from the germline V gene are KGHSH and LQKENI. Trimming cost V 4 bases and J 0 bases, with 10 bases left between them. CDR3 sequence: CASSLAGSSGNTIYF. CDR3 nucleotide sequence: TGTGCCAGCTCACTAGCAGGGAGCTCTGGAAACACCATATATTTT.

The chain joins TRBV18 to TRBJ1-2; 8 positions agree with TRBD1. Trimming took 6 bases from V and 2 from J; bases not matched to a gene: 5. CDR3 length: 14 amino acids. CDR1 KGHSH and CDR2 LQKENI come from the germline V gene. The CDR3 DNA is TGTGCCAGCTCCCCGGGACAGGAAAACTATGGCTACACCTTC. Translating gives CASSPGQENYGYTF.

The chain links TRBV29-1 to TRBJ2-7; TRBD2 agrees at 11 bases. The V segment lost 6 bases and the J segment 4 bases; nucleotides outside the gene matches: 8. CDR3 size: 14 residues. In germline, CDR1 is SQVTM, CDR2 ANQGSEA. The DNA of the CDR3 is TGCAGCGTCTCCGGGACTAGCGGATCATACGAGCAGTACTTC. Translation gives CSVSGTSGSYEQYF.

The chain has TRBV2 and TRBJ1-5; the match to TRBD1 covers 10 bases. V was pared by 10 bases and J by 5 bases, with 2 bases of the junction left unmatched. This CDR3 is 12 amino acids long. Germline V gives CDR1 SNHLY, CDR2 FYNNEI. CDR3 DNA: TGTGCCACCGGGACAGGGGATCAGCCCCAGCATTTT. Its translation: CATGTGDQPQHF.